Each of the 14 T cell receptor beta chains below was sequenced from the same sample in a study of regulatory T cells in long-lasting Graves disease. Documented time point: newly diagnosed GD, antithyroid drugs for less than 3 months. PBMC RNA was the source of the TCR library. With iRepertoire HTBI primers and Arm-PCR of CDR3 regions, TCR beta libraries were built. In TCRdb, the multiplex PCR reads were re-called with MiXCR into one record per CDR3 protein. The sample holds some 600,000 distinct CDR3 sequences; 16% are singletons and the top ten take approximately 12%. In addition, the sample was reused for a study of T cells in Graves' hyperthyroidism and ophthalmopathy.

Here the sequenced sample was peripheral blood mononuclear cells (PBMCs), taken at new diagnosis, from a patient treated with antithyroid drugs. These TCRs come from a man aged 18 to 30 with Graves disease.

For the CDR3, the DNA is TGTGCCTGGAGGGCAGGGAGGCGATCACCCCTCCACTTT. Its translation: CAWRAGRRSPLHF. This rearrangement joins TRBV30 to TRBJ1-6, with D perhaps TRBD1 (5 bases). The CDR3 runs 13 residues. V was pared by 3 bases and J by 10 bases, with 13 bases between. Germline CDR1 GTSNPN, CDR2 SVGIG (reference sequence).

As regards this clonotype: The germline gene is not matched at one end of the junction; a read error may be the cause. The rearrangement uses TRBV13 and TRBJ1-6; no firm D call. The CDR3 has 16 residues. Germline-derived CDR1 and CDR2 are PRHDT and FYEKMQ (reference sequence). CDR3 amino acids: CASSILASSYNSPLHF. The CDR3 DNA follows: TGCGCCAGCAGCATCCTGGCGTCCTCCTATAATTCACCCCTCCACTTT.

Remarks on this clonotype: Germline is not matched at one junction end, which may reflect a read error. This chain links TRBV10-1 with TRBJ1-1; 7 bases are a match to TRBD1. The CDR3 has 15 amino acids. The germline gives CDR1 WNHNN, CDR2 SYGVQD (reference sequence). The CDR3 sequence: CASSEETGTNAEAFF. In DNA form, the CDR3 reads TGCGCCAGCAGTGAGGAGACAGGGACGAACGCTGAAGCTTTCTTT.

This clonotype was detected many times. The J gene is TRBJ2-7, the V gene TRBV6-1; TRBD1 matches 9 bases. There are 15 residues in the CDR3. CDR1 MNHNS and CDR2 SASEGT come from the germline V gene. The V and J ends lost 7 bases and 3 bases, in that order; junction bases with no gene match: 10. CDR3 DNA: TGTGCCAGCACTCGAATGGGGACAGGGAACTACGAGCAGTACTTC. It translates to CASTRMGTGNYEQYF.

With respect to this clonotype: Since no conserved phenylalanine or tryptophan closes the CDR3, a read error is the likely cause. No DNA is shown, since the ends of the CDR3 on it are uncertain; the CDR3 is the one TCRdb lists. The chain couples TRBV27 to TRBJ2-4; the tabulated D call, TRBD2, remains unverified against the DNA. Germline loops: CDR1 MNHEY, CDR2 SMNVEV (reference sequence). The CDR3 has 8 residues if both end residues are counted. The CDR3 protein is CATYPGRG.

In its sample, this clonotype was seen many times. The rearrangement links TRBV12-3 or TRBV12-4 to TRBJ2-1; D not resolved. The CDR3 totals 12 residues. Deletions cut 2 bases from V and 9 bases from J, with 8 bases between. The CDR3 reads CASSLLAAEQFF. For the CDR3, the DNA is TGTGCCAGCAGTTTACTGGCGGCTGAGCAGTTCTTC.

In its sample, this clonotype was seen a few times. The chain uses TRBV28 and TRBJ2-1; D remains unclear. CDR3 length equals 15 residues. Germline assignment: CDR1 MDHEN and CDR2 SYDVKM. V lost 4 bases and J lost 8, with 18 bases in between. CDR3 sequence reads: CASSSSAEGAHEQFF. Here the CDR3 DNA reads TGTGCCAGCAGTTCCAGCGCGGAAGGCGCCCATGAGCAGTTCTTC.

This clonotype was detected many times. The chain carries TRBV6-1 and TRBJ2-7; 8 bases are shared with TRBD1. CDR1 is MNHNS, CDR2 SASEGT, per germline. CDR3 size: 16 residues. V shed 3 bases and J 0 bases; nucleotides not matched to a gene: 7. CDR3: CASSEEGQAGSYEQYF. CDR3 DNA: TGTGCCAGCAGTGAGGAGGGACAGGCCGGCTCCTACGAGCAGTACTTC.

The chain carries TRBV2 and TRBJ2-5; 8 bases align to TRBD2. Trimming cost V 6 bases and J 5 bases; bases outside gene matches: 8. Per the germline V gene, CDR1 is SNHLY and CDR2 is FYNNEI. The length of the CDR3 is 14 residues. The CDR3 is CASSNGRAPETQYF. CDR3 nucleotides: TGTGCCAGCAGCAACGGGAGGGCCCCCGAGACCCAGTACTTC.

A few counts support this clonotype. The V gene is TRBV12-3 or TRBV12-4, the J gene TRBJ2-5; D possibly corresponds to TRBD1 (5 bases). V lost 3 bases and J lost 7, with 12 bases in between. The CDR3 spans 13 residues. The CDR3 sequence: CASSFYSQGTQYF. The CDR3 region has the DNA TGTGCCAGCAGTTTCTATAGTCAGGGGACCCAGTACTTC.

Ten or more counts support this clonotype. The genes are TRBV3-1 and TRBJ2-1; 7 nucleotides align to TRBD1. CDR1 is LGHDT and CDR2 is YNNKEL in the germline V gene (reference sequence). The V and J ends lost 1 base and 8 bases, in that order; junction bases with no gene match: 5. The CDR3 consists of 14 residues. CDR3 in DNA: TGTGCCAGCAGCCAAGCATGGACAGGCGATGAGCAGTTCTTC. Translating it yields CASSQAWTGDEQFF.

There are many counts of this clonotype. This chain connects TRBV27 to TRBJ1-1; D remains unclear. The CDR3 consists of 13 residues. The V end was cut by 5 bases, the J end by 3 bases, with 10 bases between. From germline, CDR1 is MNHEY and CDR2 SMNVEV (reference sequence). CDR3 DNA sequence: TGTGCCAGCAGTAATTATGGGGACACTGAAGCTTTCTTT. It encodes CASSNYGDTEAFF.

This clonotype has a count of ten or more. This chain connects TRBV11-2 to TRBJ2-7; D may match TRBD1 or TRBD2 (6 bases each). Per germline, CDR1 SGHAT and CDR2 FQNNGV. There are 16 residues in the CDR3. Trimming stripped 1 base from V and 4 bases from J, with 17 bases between. The CDR3, as DNA: TGTGCCAGCAGCTTAGCTCAGGGGCGGGGTGTATACGAGCAGTACTTC. It yields the protein CASSLAQGRGVYEQYF.

This clonotype has a handful of counts. The V and J genes are TRBV7-3 and TRBJ1-1; no clear D gene. This CDR3 has 15 amino acids. Trimming pared 0 bases from V and 1 base from J, leaving 9 bases between. The germline gives CDR1 SGHTA, CDR2 FQGTGA. CDR3 in amino acids: CASSLTGAANTEAFF. The CDR3 bases are TGTGCCAGCAGCTTAACCGGTGCAGCGAACACTGAAGCTTTCTTT.